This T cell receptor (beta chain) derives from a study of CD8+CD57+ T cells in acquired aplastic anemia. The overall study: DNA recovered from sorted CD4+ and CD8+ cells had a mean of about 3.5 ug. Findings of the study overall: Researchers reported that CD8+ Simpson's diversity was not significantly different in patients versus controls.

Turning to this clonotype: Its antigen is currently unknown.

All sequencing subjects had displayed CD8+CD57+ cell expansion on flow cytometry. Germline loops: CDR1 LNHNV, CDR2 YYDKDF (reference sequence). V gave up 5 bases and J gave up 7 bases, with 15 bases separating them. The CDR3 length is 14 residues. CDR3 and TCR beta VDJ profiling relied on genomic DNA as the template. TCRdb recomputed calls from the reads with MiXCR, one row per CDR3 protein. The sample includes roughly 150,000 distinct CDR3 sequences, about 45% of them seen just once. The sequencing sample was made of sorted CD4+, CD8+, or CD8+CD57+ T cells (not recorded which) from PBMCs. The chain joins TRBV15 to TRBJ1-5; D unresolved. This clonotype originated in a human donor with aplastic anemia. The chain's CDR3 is CATSDRMLGQPQHF. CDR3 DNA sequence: TGTGCCACCAGCGATAGAATGCTGGGCCAGCCCCAGCATTTT. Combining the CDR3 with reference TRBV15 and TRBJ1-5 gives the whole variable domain DAMVIQNPRYQVTQFGKPVTLSCSQTLNHNVMYWYQQKSSQAPKLLFHYYDKDFNNEADTPDNFQSRRPNTSFCFLDIRSPGLGDTAMYLCATSDRMLGQPQHFGDGTRLSIL.